This T cell receptor beta chain was captured by sequencing in a study of blood T cell repertoires in COVID-19. Whole-study context: Sample material is recorded as cDNA or gDNA derived from T cells, B-cell-depleted T cells, or PBMCs.

Participants' reported clinical history set cohort assignment. Donors of Cohort 3 who recovered were those that had two negative PCRs, clearance, or symptom resolution. The CDR3 contains 12 residues. V shed 6 bases and J shed 6 bases, with 8 bases lying between them. This clone was counted a single time. Per the study methods: Amplification of reference gene primers was used by the study to estimate nucleated cell counts. Assay used: immunoSEQ multiplex PCR; TCRdb lists only in-frame clones, some missing. That table gives V, J and clone size, and the DNA gave D and trimming. The data hold over 250,000 clones, with about 89% observed a single time.

This TCR derives from a woman under 30 who had recovered from COVID-19. The chain couples TRBV12-3 or TRBV12-4 to TRBJ2-2; D is unresolved. The sequenced sample was PBMCs or T cells enriched from blood (not recorded which). CDR3 coding DNA: TGTGCCAGCAGCCCCGGGTCCGGGGAGCTGTTTTTT. Translation gives CASSPGSGELFF.